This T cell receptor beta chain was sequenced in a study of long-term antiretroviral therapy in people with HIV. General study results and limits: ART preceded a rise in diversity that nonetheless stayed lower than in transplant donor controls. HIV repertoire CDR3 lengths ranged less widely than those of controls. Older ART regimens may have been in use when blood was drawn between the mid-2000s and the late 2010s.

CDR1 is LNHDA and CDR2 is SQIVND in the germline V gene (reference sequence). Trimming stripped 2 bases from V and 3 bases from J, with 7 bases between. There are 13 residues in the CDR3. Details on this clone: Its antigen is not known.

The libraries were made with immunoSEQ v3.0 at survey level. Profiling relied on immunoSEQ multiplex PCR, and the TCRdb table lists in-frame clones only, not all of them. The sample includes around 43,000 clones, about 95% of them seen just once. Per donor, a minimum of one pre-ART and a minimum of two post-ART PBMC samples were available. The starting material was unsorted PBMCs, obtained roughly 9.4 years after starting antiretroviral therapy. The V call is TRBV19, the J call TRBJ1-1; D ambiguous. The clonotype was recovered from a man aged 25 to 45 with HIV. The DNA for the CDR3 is TGTGCCAGTAGTATACAGGCAGACACTGAAGCTTTCTTT. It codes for CASSIQADTEAFF.